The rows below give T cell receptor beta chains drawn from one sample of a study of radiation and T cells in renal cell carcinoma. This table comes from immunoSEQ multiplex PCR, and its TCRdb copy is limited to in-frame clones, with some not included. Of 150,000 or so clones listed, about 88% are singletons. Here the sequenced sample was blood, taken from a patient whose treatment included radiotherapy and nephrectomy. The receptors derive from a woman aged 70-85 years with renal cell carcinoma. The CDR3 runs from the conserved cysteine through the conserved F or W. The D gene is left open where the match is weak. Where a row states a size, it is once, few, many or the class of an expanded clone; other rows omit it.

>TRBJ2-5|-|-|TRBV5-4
TGTGCCAGCAGCTTGCCCTGGGGGCGCGGAGAGACCCAGTACTTC
CASSLPWGRGETQYF
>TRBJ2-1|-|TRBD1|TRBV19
TGTGCCAGTAGTCCGGACAGGTCTACCTACAATGAGCAGTTCTTC
CASSPDRSTYNEQFF
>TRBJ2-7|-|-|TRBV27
TGTGCCAGCAGTTTACCCCGGGTGAGGGGAGGCTCCTACGAGCAGTACTTC
CASSLPRVRGGSYEQYF
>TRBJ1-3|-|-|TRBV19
TGTGCCAGTAGTGAAAAGACAGGAAACACCATATATTTT
CASSEKTGNTIYF
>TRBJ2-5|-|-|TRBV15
TGTGCCACCAGCAGCAGGGGAAGGGAGACCCAGTACTTC
CATSSRGRETQYF
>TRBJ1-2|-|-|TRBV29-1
TGCAGCGTTGAACTAGGAGTACCGCCATATGGCTACACCTTC
CSVELGVPPYGYTF
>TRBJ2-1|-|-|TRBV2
TGTGCCAGCAGTGAAGCTGGGCGGGGCGTCGATGAGCAGTTCTTC
CASSEAGRGVDEQFF
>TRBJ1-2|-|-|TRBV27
TGTGCCAGCAGTTTAGAGGGGGGGCCGAGGGGCTATGGCTACACCTTC
CASSLEGGPRGYGYTF
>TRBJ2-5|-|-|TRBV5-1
TGCGCCAGCAGCTCCAGGGTGCTCCAAGAGACCCAGTACTTC
CASSSRVLQETQYF
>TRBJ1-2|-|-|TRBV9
TGTGCCAGCAGCGTAGGAGGGACCTATGGCTACACCTTC
CASSVGGTYGYTF
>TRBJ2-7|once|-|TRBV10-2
TGCGCCAGCAGTGAGCAGTTGGGGATGAAATTCTACGAGCAGTACTTC
CASSEQLGMKFYEQYF
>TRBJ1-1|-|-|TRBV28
TGTGCCAGCAGTTTCGGGCAGAAGGCTTTCTTT
CASSFGQKAFF
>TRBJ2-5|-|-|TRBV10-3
TGTGCCATCAGTGAGCCGGCCTCCCAAGAGACCCAGTACTTC
CAISEPASQETQYF
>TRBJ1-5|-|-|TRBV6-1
TGTGCCAGCAGTGAAGCGGCTTCTAGCAATCAGCCCCAGCATTTT
CASSEAASSNQPQHF
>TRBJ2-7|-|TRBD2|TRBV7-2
TGTGCCAGCAGCTCCGGGGGGTCCTGGGAGCAGTACTTC
CASSSGGSWEQYF
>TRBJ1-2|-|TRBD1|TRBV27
TGTGCCAGCCGGGACAGGAGCTATGGCTACACCTTC
CASRDRSYGYTF
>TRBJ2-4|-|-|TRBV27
TGTGCCAGCAGTTTGGGTCCGCCCTCAGCCAAAAACATTCAGTACTTC
CASSLGPPSAKNIQYF
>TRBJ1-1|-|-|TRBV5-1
TGCGCCAGCAGCTTTGCTCGGGGCACTGAAGCTTTCTTT
CASSFARGTEAFF
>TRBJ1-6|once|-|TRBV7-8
TGTGCCAGCAGCTTAGAGGGCCGGAGTTCACCCCTCCACTTT
CASSLEGRSSPLHF
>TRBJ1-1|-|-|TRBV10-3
TGTGCCATCAGTGAGTCCCGGGCGGCCAGCCCTGAAGCTTTCTTT
CAISESRAASPEAFF
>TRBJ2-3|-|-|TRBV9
TGTGCCAGCAGCGGAGGTCGATTCACAGATACGCAGTATTTT
CASSGGRFTDTQYF
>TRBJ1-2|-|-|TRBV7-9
TGTGCCAGCAGCTTAGATGCAGACCGGGGCTACACCTTC
CASSLDADRGYTF
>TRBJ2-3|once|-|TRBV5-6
TGTGCCAGCAGCTCCCTACTAGCTGCAGATACGCAGTATTTT
CASSSLLAADTQYF
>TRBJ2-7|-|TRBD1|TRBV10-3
TGTGCCACGGTTGATAGGGACAGCCTCTACGAGCAGTACTTC
CATVDRDSLYEQYF
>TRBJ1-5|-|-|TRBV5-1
TGCGCCAGCAGCTTGGACCAGGGGCATCAGCCCCAGCATTTT
CASSLDQGHQPQHF
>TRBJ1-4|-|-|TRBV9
TGTGCCAGCAGCTCCGCAGCGGGTCACCTTAATGAAAAACTGTTTTTT
CASSSAAGHLNEKLFF
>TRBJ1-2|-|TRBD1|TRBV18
TGTGCCAGCTCACCACAGTCAGGGGGCGGCGGCTATGGCTACACCTTC
CASSPQSGGGGYGYTF
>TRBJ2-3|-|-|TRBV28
TGTGCCAGCAGTTTAAGAGGGGGCACAGATACGCAGTATTTT
CASSLRGGTDTQYF
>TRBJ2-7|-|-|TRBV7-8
TGTGCCAGCAGCTTAGAGGAGAGGCAGCAGTACTTC
CASSLEERQQYF